This entry features one TCR beta chain sequence. Sequence at one end of the junction differs from germline and may be a read error. Germline-derived CDR1 and CDR2 are SEHNR and FQNEAQ (reference sequence). This CDR3 has 13 amino acids. Primers for the PCR totalled 60 Vbeta and 13 Jbeta. Sequenced by immunoSEQ multiplex PCR; TCRdb stores in-frame clones only, minus some. The sample shows 140,000 to 150,000 clones, 88% of them seen only once. These data originate in a study of cytomegalovirus exposure and HLA in healthy donors. The material sequenced was PBMCs. This sequence was found in a middle-aged woman in good health and CMV-seronegative. The rearrangement joins TRBV7-9 to TRBJ2-5; 8 nucleotides agree with TRBD1. CDR3 protein: CSSSHRGEETQYF. The DNA for the CDR3 is TGTTCCAGCAGCCACAGGGGGGAAGAGACCCAGTACTTC.